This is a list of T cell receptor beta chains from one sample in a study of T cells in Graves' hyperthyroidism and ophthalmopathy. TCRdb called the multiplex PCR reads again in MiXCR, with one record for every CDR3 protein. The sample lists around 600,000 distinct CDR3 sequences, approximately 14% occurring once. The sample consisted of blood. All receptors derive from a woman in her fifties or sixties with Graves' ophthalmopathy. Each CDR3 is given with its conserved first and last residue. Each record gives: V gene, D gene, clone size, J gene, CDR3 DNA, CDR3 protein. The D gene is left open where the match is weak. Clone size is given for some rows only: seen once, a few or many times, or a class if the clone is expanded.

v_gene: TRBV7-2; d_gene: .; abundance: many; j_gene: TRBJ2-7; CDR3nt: TGTGCCAGCAGCCCAAATGCGGGCAGCGAGCAGTACTTC; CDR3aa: CASSPNAGSEQYF
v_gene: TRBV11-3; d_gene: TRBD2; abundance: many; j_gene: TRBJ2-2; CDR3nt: TGTGCCAGCAGCACTGGGACTAGCAACACCGGGGAGCTGTTTTTT; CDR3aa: CASSTGTSNTGELFF
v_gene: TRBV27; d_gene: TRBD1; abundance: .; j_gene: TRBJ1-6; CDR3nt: TGTGCCAGCAGTTCGGGACAGGGGTGGGATTCACCCCTCCACTTT; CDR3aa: CASSSGQGWDSPLHF
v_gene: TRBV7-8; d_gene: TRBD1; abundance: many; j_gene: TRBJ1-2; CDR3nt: TGTGCCAGCAGCTTTCCAGGGGGCGGAGGCTATGGCTACACCTTC; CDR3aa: CASSFPGGGGYGYTF
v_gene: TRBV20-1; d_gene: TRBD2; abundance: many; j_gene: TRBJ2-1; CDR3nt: TGCAGTGCTAGTGTAGCGGGACTCTCCTACAATGAGCAGTTCTTC; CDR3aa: CSASVAGLSYNEQFF
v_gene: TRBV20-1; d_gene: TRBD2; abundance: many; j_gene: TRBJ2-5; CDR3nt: TGCAGTGCTACCCAACCAGCGGGACTGCTACTGGGGGAGACCCAGTACTTC; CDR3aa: CSATQPAGLLLGETQYF
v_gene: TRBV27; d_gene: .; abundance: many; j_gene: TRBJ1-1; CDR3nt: TGTGCCAGCAGTTTCCGGGACGGTGAAGCTTTCTTT; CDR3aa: CASSFRDGEAFF
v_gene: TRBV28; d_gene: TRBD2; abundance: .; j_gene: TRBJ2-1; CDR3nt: TGTGCCAGCAGTCAGGGACTAGCGGGAGAGCAGTTCTTC; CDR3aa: CASSQGLAGEQFF
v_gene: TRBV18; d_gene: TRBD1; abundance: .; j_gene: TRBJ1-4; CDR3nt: TGTGCCAGCTCACCATCGGACAGGGGGCCCGTAACAACTAATGAAAAACTGTTTTTT; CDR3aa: CASSPSDRGPVTTNEKLFF
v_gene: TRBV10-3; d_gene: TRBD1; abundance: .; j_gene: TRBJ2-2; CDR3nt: TGTGCCATTCTACAGGGGGCGGCAACCGGGGAGCTGTTTTTT; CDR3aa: CAILQGAATGELFF
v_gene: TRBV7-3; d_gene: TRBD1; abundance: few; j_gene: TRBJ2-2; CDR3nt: TGTGCCAGCAGCTTAGGACAGGGGACCCGTTTCACCGAGGAGCTGTTTTTT; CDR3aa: CASSLGQGTRFTEELFF
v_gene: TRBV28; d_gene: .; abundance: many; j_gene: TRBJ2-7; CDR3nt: TGTGCCAGCAGTTTAGGTTCCTTCCGCTCCTACGAGCAGTACTTC; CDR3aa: CASSLGSFRSYEQYF
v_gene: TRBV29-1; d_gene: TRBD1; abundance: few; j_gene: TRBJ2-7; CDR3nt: TGCAGCGTAGCCGGCTATAACAGGGGCTCCTACGAGCAGTACTTC; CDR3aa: CSVAGYNRGSYEQYF
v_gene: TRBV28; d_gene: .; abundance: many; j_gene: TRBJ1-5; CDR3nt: TGTGCCAGCAGTTTATGGACAGGACTTGGGGGCAATCAGCCCCAGCATTTT; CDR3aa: CASSLWTGLGGNQPQHF